This T cell receptor beta chain was documented in a study of cytotoxic CD8 clonotypes in ibrutinib-treated CLL. Across the study: Once patients had received a median around 12 months of treatment, range 6 to 36, response samples were obtained. General study results and limits: While tracking circulating CD8+ T-cell counts, baseline clonality exceeded that of age-matched healthy donors.

In regard to this clone: Its antigen remains unidentified.

Per the germline V gene, CDR1 is MNHNY and CDR2 is SVGAGI (reference sequence). This CDR3 spans 15 amino acids. Trimming left V 4 bases short and J 0 bases short, with 10 bases between. Generated by immunoSEQ multiplex PCR, the TCRdb table keeps only in-frame clones and is missing some. The table lists about 140,000 clones, 80% of them singletons, with less than 9% in the top ten. The sequence was obtained from a human donor with chronic lymphocytic leukemia. The sample in question was PBMCs, obtained after 36 months of ibrutinib treatment. V and J are TRBV6-6 and TRBJ1-5; D might be TRBD1 (6 bases). The CDR3 sequence: CASSWRGASNQPQHF. The CDR3 DNA sequence: TGTGCCAGCAGTTGGAGGGGGGCTAGCAATCAGCCCCAGCATTTT.